Below, 21 T cell receptor beta chains from the same sample are listed, as sequenced in a study of PD-1 blockade in classical Hodgkin lymphoma. TCRdb's copy holds only in-frame clones and misses some; the assay was immunoSEQ multiplex PCR. The repertoire holds fewer than 100,000 clones, with about nine tenths as singletons. Patients all relapsed after autologous stem cell transplantation, and there was variation in brentuximab vedotin exposure. The specimen comprised peripheral blood mononuclear cells (PBMCs), sampled at baseline. Source of these receptors: a human donor with classical Hodgkin lymphoma.

The CDR3 sequence: CATSMGTSGYSSTDTQYF. In DNA, the CDR3 is TGTGCCACCAGCATGGGGACTAGCGGGTACTCTAGCACAGATACGCAGTATTTT. J is TRBJ2-3 and V is TRBV15; 12 bases match TRBD2. Trimming removed 4 bases from V and 0 bases from J; junction bases left unmatched: 8. Germline V gene sequence: CDR1 LNHNV, CDR2 YYDKDF (reference sequence). The CDR3 is made up of 18 amino acids.

This chain joins TRBV6-5 and TRBJ2-7, with D unresolved. Germline V lookup: CDR1 MNHEY, CDR2 SVGAGI. CDR3 size: 13 residues. V was pared by 2 bases and J by 4 bases, with 9 bases between. CDR3 bases: TGTGCCAGCAGTTACGGGTCTCGGTACGAGCAGTACTTC. Protein sequence: CASSYGSRYEQYF.

The count of this clone is one. This sequence joins TRBV19 and TRBJ2-7; TRBD1 matches 7 bases. Germline V gene sequence: CDR1 LNHDA, CDR2 SQIVND (reference sequence). J was trimmed by 6 bases and V by 5 bases; bases with no gene match: 10. The CDR3 contains 14 residues. CDR3 DNA sequence: TGTGCCAGTAGTCCCCAGGGACAGCAAGTCGAGCAGTACTTC. Its translation is CASSPQGQQVEQYF.

The chain links TRBV9 to TRBJ1-1, with D perhaps TRBD1 (6 bases). V was shortened by 4 bases and J by 3 bases, with 13 bases between the two germline ends. Germline loops: CDR1 SGDLS, CDR2 YYNGEE. The CDR3 loop spans 14 amino acids. The CDR3 nucleotides are TGTGCCAGCAGCCTCGCCGGGGGGCACACTGAAGCTTTCTTT. Translating it yields CASSLAGGHTEAFF.

The chain joins TRBV28 to TRBJ1-1; 11 bases fit TRBD1. The CDR3 is 15 residues long. Looked up from germline, CDR1 is MDHEN and CDR2 is SYDVKM. The trim removed 6 bases at V and 6 bases at J, leaving 9 bases unmatched. The CDR3 loop reads CASSPRTGGWAEAFF. Here the CDR3 DNA reads TGTGCCAGCAGCCCCAGGACAGGGGGCTGGGCTGAAGCTTTCTTT.

This sequence joins TRBV2 and TRBJ1-2; 9 bases are a match to TRBD1. Germline V CDR1 and CDR2: SNHLY, FYNNEI. The J segment lost 4 bases and the V segment lost 4 bases, leaving 1 base of the junction unmatched. CDR3 length equals 13 residues. The CDR3 DNA reads TGTGCCAGCAGTGCGACAGGGGGCTATGGCTACACCTTC. Translating it yields CASSATGGYGYTF. Full variable domain (remainder filled in from reference TRBV2 and TRBJ1-2): EPEVTQTPSHQVTQMGQEVILRCVPISNHLYFYWYRQILGQKVEFLVSFYNNEISEKSEIFDDQFSVERPDGSNFTLKIRSTKLEDSAMYFCASSATGGYGYTFGSGTRLTVV.

The chain employs TRBV27 and TRBJ2-7, with 7 bases matching TRBD1. J was trimmed by 3 bases and V by 5 bases; bases with no gene match: 7. CDR1 and CDR2 (germline): MNHEY, SMNVEV (reference sequence). This CDR3 has 14 residues. The CDR3 loop reads CASSLPGQNYEQYF. The CDR3 DNA follows: TGTGCCAGCAGTCTGCCGGGACAGAACTACGAGCAGTACTTC.

The chain employs TRBV6-5 and TRBJ2-7, with 7 nucleotides matching TRBD1. V gave up 7 bases and J gave up 3 bases; unmatched junction bases: 12. The CDR3 spans 15 residues. Per the germline V gene, CDR1 is MNHEY and CDR2 is SVGAGI. CDR3 residues: CASTTTGSGGYEQYF. The CDR3 nucleotides read TGTGCCAGCACCACGACAGGGAGTGGGGGCTACGAGCAGTACTTC.

The table lists this clone with a count of one. This chain links TRBV19 with TRBJ2-6, with D unclear. Trimming pared 6 bases from V and 4 bases from J, leaving 4 bases between. Per germline, CDR1 LNHDA and CDR2 SQIVND (reference sequence). This CDR3 region has 12 residues. This CDR3 reads CASRQGANVLTF. CDR3 DNA: TGTGCCAGTAGGCAAGGGGCCAACGTCCTGACTTTC.

The rearrangement links TRBV27 to TRBJ2-1; 14 bases agree with TRBD2. CDR3 length equals 15 residues. The J segment lost 10 bases and the V segment lost 5 bases, leaving 7 bases of the junction unmatched. CDR1 and CDR2 from the germline V gene are MNHEY and SMNVEV (reference sequence). The CDR3 sequence is CASSRGTSGSREQFF. CDR3 nucleotides: TGTGCCAGCAGTAGGGGGACTAGCGGGAGTCGGGAGCAGTTCTTC.

This clone was seen a single time. The rearrangement joins TRBV7-9 to TRBJ2-5; D unresolved. V was shortened by 5 bases and J by 5 bases, with 9 bases between the two germline ends. This CDR3 contains 12 residues. The germline gives CDR1 SEHNR, CDR2 FQNEAQ (reference sequence). CDR3 DNA: TGTGCCAGCAGCATGCCCCCGGAGACCCAGTACTTC. Protein: CASSMPPETQYF.

This rearrangement joins TRBV4-1 to TRBJ2-1; the match to TRBD2 covers 10 bases. From germline, CDR1 is MGHRA and CDR2 YSYEKL. Unmatched junction bases numbered 15, after V lost 7 bases and J lost 3 bases. The CDR3 spans 18 residues. DNA for the CDR3: TGCGCCAGCATGGGCTGGGATTCTAGCGGGAGCCGCTACAATGAGCAGTTCTTC. Its translation: CASMGWDSSGSRYNEQFF.

The chain joins TRBV2 to TRBJ2-3; the D gene is possibly TRBD1 (6 bases). Germline V gene sequence: CDR1 SNHLY, CDR2 FYNNEI. CDR3 length equals 15 residues. V was pared by 8 bases and J by 4 bases, with 19 bases between. CDR3 sequence reads: CASGPEGVGADTQYF. The CDR3 region has the DNA TGTGCCAGCGGTCCCGAGGGGGTGGGAGCAGATACGCAGTATTTT.

The chain uses TRBV6-5 and TRBJ2-2, with TRBD1 identical over 9 bases. CDR3 size: 15 residues. CDR1 and CDR2 from the germline V gene are MNHEY and SVGAGI. With V trimmed by 4 bases and J by 4 bases, 4 bases remained unmatched. CDR3 DNA sequence: TGTGCCAGCAGTTGGGGACAGGGTTTCACCGGGGAGCTGTTTTTT. This translates into CASSWGQGFTGELFF.

The chain carries TRBV19 and TRBJ2-7, with D perhaps matching TRBD1 (8 bases). Per germline, CDR1 LNHDA and CDR2 SQIVND (reference sequence). Trimming took off 3 bases at V and 4 bases at J, with 34 bases between the two ends. CDR3 length: 21 amino acids. CDR3 nucleotide sequence: TGTGCCAGTAGTATTCGGACAGGGTTTGGCGGGAGCCTCAATTCTATTTACGAGCAGTACTTC. Encoded protein: CASSIRTGFGGSLNSIYEQYF.

This sequence joins TRBV11-3 and TRBJ2-5; D not resolved. Trimming removed 3 bases at V and 7 bases at J, with 12 bases between. The CDR3 is 13 amino acids. Germline CDR1 reads SGHNT; CDR2 reads YENEEA. The CDR3: CASSLGSKVTQYF. Written as DNA, the CDR3 is TGTGCCAGCAGCTTGGGTTCCAAAGTGACCCAGTACTTC.

The chain couples TRBV5-5 to TRBJ1-1, with D possibly matching TRBD1 (5 bases). Germline lookup yields CDR1 SGHKS and CDR2 YYEKEE (reference sequence). The germline V and J ends were trimmed by 4 bases and 4 bases, with 14 bases remaining between them. This CDR3 is built from 14 residues. CDR3 bases: TGTGCCAGCAGCCAGGGTAGGTTGGGCACTGAAGCTTTCTTT. Its protein is CASSQGRLGTEAFF.

The V call is TRBV10-3, the J call TRBJ2-3; D assignment may be TRBD1 or TRBD2 (5 bases each). Germline V gene data show CDR1 as ENHRY and CDR2 as SYGVKD. Trimming cost V 6 bases and J 7 bases, with 17 bases left between them. This CDR3 is 14 amino acids long. CDR3 residues: CAIRGNGGAHTQYF. In DNA form, the CDR3 reads TGTGCCATCAGGGGGAATGGGGGTGCCCATACGCAGTATTTT.

V usage is TRBV10-3 and J usage is TRBJ2-1, with a possible D match to TRBD2 (5 bases). CDR3 length: 16 residues. The germline V gene has CDR1 ENHRY and CDR2 SYGVKD. V lost 2 bases and J 4 bases, leaving 15 bases between the germline ends. CDR3 in DNA: TGTGCCATCAGTGAGACTAGTCGCACGGGGTACAATGAGCAGTTCTTC. Its translation is CAISETSRTGYNEQFF.

This chain connects TRBV4-1 to TRBJ2-3; D gene ambiguous. The germline CDR1 and CDR2 sequences are MGHRA and YSYEKL. Trimming pared 0 bases from V and 1 base from J, leaving 17 bases between. The CDR3 extends over 18 amino acids. The CDR3 DNA reads TGCGCCAGCAGCCAAGATGGGCGGAAAAGACTTCGCACAGATACGCAGTATTTT. Protein sequence: CASSQDGRKRLRTDTQYF.

The V call is TRBV5-1, the J call TRBJ1-2; a weak D match, TRBD1 (6 bases). The CDR3 has 13 residues. Germline lookup yields CDR1 SGHRS and CDR2 YFSETQ. Deletions cut 4 bases from V and 2 bases from J, with 9 bases between. The CDR3 loop is CASSRGQNYGYTF. In DNA, the CDR3 is TGCGCCAGCAGCCGTGGACAGAACTATGGCTACACCTTC. Full variable domain (missing parts from reference TRBV5-1 and TRBJ1-2): KAGVTQTPRYLIKTRGQQVTLSCSPISGHRSVSWYQQTPGQGLQFLFEYFSETQRNKGNFPGRFSGRQFSNSRSEMNVSTLELGDSALYLCASSRGQNYGYTFGSGTRLTVV.